These 3 T cell receptor beta chains came from one sample sequenced in a study of molecular identifiers for immune sequencing clone quantification. TCRdb re-derived calls from the PCR reads in MiXCR, one entry per CDR3 protein. The sample includes approximately 670,000 distinct CDR3 sequences, just under 20% seen only once; the top ten take 0.85%. Sequenced sample: naive CD8+ T cells from blood, with Jurkat cell RNA spiked in. Stated subset: FACS-sorted CD8+CD4-CCR7+CD45RA+ naive T cells. The source is a human donor in good health. Some libraries in this study had Jurkat cell RNA spiked in.

With respect to this clonotype: Just one base apart from a much larger clone, this may be a read error. The CDR3 is CASSLGEFSNQPRHF. The CDR3 DNA reads TGCGCCAGCAGCTTGGGGGAGTTTAGCAATCAGCCCCGGCATTTT. The rearrangement uses TRBV5-1 and TRBJ1-5; D remains unclear. The CDR3 consists of 15 residues. Looked up from germline, CDR1 is SGHRS and CDR2 is YFSETQ.

This chain uses TRBV14 with TRBJ2-7; 9 positions match TRBD1. Germline V gives CDR1 SGHDN, CDR2 FVKESK. This CDR3 contains 16 residues. After removal of 4 bases from V and 6 bases from J, the junction contained 13 bases not matched to a gene. The CDR3 sequence: CASSRDLGQGRLEQYF. The CDR3 DNA follows: TGTGCCAGCAGCCGAGATCTGGGACAGGGAAGACTCGAGCAGTACTTC.

This clonotype was seen repeatedly, ten times or more. V is TRBV19 and J is TRBJ2-1, with D uncertain. The CDR3 length is 12 residues. CDR1 is LNHDA and CDR2 is SQIVND in the germline V gene (reference sequence). V was trimmed by 6 bases and J by 4 bases, leaving 7 bases between them. The CDR3 nucleotides read TGTGCCAGTAGCGGGTTATACAATGAGCAGTTCTTC. Residues: CASSGLYNEQFF.